This TCR beta chain was captured in a study of T cells in Graves' hyperthyroidism and ophthalmopathy. Amplified TCR beta CDR3 regions derived from RNA transcripts. First-round RT-PCR of the TCR CDR3 relied on the HTBI primer set. Each CDR3 protein gets one entry after TCRdb re-called the multiplex PCR reads with MiXCR. This sample has 35,000 to 45,000 distinct CDR3 sequences, with about 50% found just once. CDR1 and CDR2 (germline): LNHDA, SQIVND (reference sequence). Trimming shortened V by 2 bases and J by 2 bases, and 9 bases separated the two germline ends. CDR3 length: 14 residues. Regarding this clonotype: Its antigen remains unknown.

Those patients with uncontrolled infection, other autoimmune disease, pregnancy or lactation were excluded. The blood sample dates from first hyperthyroidism diagnosis, preceding any ophthalmopathy symptoms. The PBMCs studied were ones that came from roughly 11 ml fresh peripheral blood. General study points: Ophthalmopathy onset followed model prediction by a median about six months.

The sequenced sample was blood. The clonotype originates from a woman aged 45-60 years with Graves' hyperthyroidism that later progressed to Graves' ophthalmopathy. This chain connects TRBV19 to TRBJ1-1; TRBD1 is a possible D gene (5 bases). The CDR3, as DNA: TGTGCCAGTAGTATAATTGGGGGTAACACTGAAGCTTTCTTT. As protein: CASSIIGGNTEAFF.